The 25 T cell receptor beta chains listed next were all sequenced from one sample in a study of blood T cell repertoires in COVID-19. The repertoire was sequenced with immunoSEQ multiplex PCR; TCRdb's copy has only in-frame clones and lacks some. The sample holds about 320,000 clones, roughly 90% seen once. The sequencing input was PBMCs or T cells enriched from blood (not recorded which). All receptors derive from a man between 60 and 75 years old who had recovered from COVID-19.

The chain recombines TRBV5-1 with TRBJ2-1; 9 nucleotides line up with TRBD1. The CDR3 runs 15 residues. J was trimmed by 6 bases and V by 2 bases; bases with no gene match: 6. Germline CDR1 and CDR2: SGHRS and YFSETQ. The CDR3 protein is CASSLGQGSFNEQFF. The CDR3, as DNA: TGCGCCAGCAGCTTAGGACAGGGGTCGTTCAATGAGCAGTTCTTC. The whole variable domain, filled in from reference TRBV5-1 and TRBJ2-1, reads KAGVTQTPRYLIKTRGQQVTLSCSPISGHRSVSWYQQTPGQGLQFLFEYFSETQRNKGNFPGRFSGRQFSNSRSEMNVSTLELGDSALYLCASSLGQGSFNEQFFGPGTRLTVL.

The chain recombines TRBV10-3 with TRBJ1-5; D remains ambiguous. This CDR3 is 13 amino acids long. Germline V CDR1 and CDR2: ENHRY, SYGVKD. The V and J ends lost 0 bases and 3 bases respectively, with 3 bases between them. The CDR3 loop reads CAISESHNQPQHF. CDR3 DNA: TGTGCCATCAGTGAGTCTCACAATCAGCCCCAGCATTTT.

V usage is TRBV28 and J usage is TRBJ1-1; 7 positions match TRBD1. Trimming removed 7 bases from V and 7 bases from J; junction bases left unmatched: 3. CDR3 size: 11 residues. Germline-derived CDR1 and CDR2 are MDHEN and SYDVKM. The CDR3 DNA reads as TGTGCCAGCAAAAACAGGGGTGAAGCTTTCTTT. Protein: CASKNRGEAFF.

This chain uses TRBV7-3 with TRBJ2-2, with 8 bases identical to TRBD1. The V gene end was trimmed by 2 bases and the J gene end by 3 bases; junction bases not matched to a gene: 5. The CDR3 length is 16 residues. Germline V gene data show CDR1 as SGHTA and CDR2 as FQGTGA. The CDR3 DNA reads as TGTGCCAGCAGCTTATCAGGACAGGGATACACCGGGGAGCTGTTTTTT. The encoded protein is CASSLSGQGYTGELFF.

This chain uses TRBV12-5 with TRBJ1-2; D is unresolved. The V gene's germline CDR1 is LGHNT and CDR2 FRNRAP. V gave up 7 bases and J gave up 8 bases, with 23 bases separating them. The CDR3 consists of 15 residues. The CDR3 sequence: CASALGVREGDGYTF. In DNA, the CDR3 is TGTGCTAGTGCCCTCGGGGTGAGGGAGGGCGACGGCTACACCTTC.

The J gene is TRBJ2-7, the V gene TRBV6-1, with a weak D call TRBD1 (7 bases). Trimming pared 2 bases from V and 9 bases from J, leaving 11 bases between. CDR3 length: 12 residues. The V gene's germline CDR1 is MNHNS and CDR2 SASEGT. In nucleotides, the CDR3 is TGTGCCAGCAGTGAACAGGGGGGCAGGCAGTACTTC. It yields the protein CASSEQGGRQYF.

This clone has just one count. J is TRBJ2-7 and V is TRBV4-3; tentatively, D is TRBD1 (5 bases). The CDR3 extends over 17 amino acids. With 0 bases removed from V and 0 bases from J, the gap between germline ends came to 15 bases. CDR1 and CDR2 from the germline V gene are LGHNA and YSLEER. CDR3 residues: CASSQESQGPSSYEQYF. CDR3 bases: TGCGCCAGCAGCCAAGAGTCCCAGGGCCCGAGCTCCTACGAGCAGTACTTC.

The chain has TRBV18 and TRBJ2-1; TRBD1 is a possible D gene (6 bases). Deletions cut 2 bases from V and 5 bases from J, with 13 bases between. The CDR3 is 15 amino acids. Germline V gene lookup returns CDR1 KGHSH and CDR2 LQKENI. CDR3 coding DNA: TGTGCCAGCTCACCAGGACAGAAAATGCACAATGAGCAGTTCTTC. It is translated as CASSPGQKMHNEQFF.

The genes are TRBV7-9 and TRBJ1-2; D is unclear. Germline V lookup: CDR1 SEHNR, CDR2 FQNEAQ (reference sequence). V dropped 0 bases and J dropped 4 bases, with 15 bases sitting between them. CDR3 length equals 16 residues. Written as DNA, the CDR3 is TGTGCCAGCAGCTTAGCTCTTGGCAGTCGTTTCTATGGCTACACCTTC. Its translation: CASSLALGSRFYGYTF.

For the CDR3, the DNA is TGTGCCAGCAGCCTAGATATGAACACCGGGGAGCTGTTTTTT. It codes for CASSLDMNTGELFF. V and J are TRBV7-6 and TRBJ2-2; no clear D. The length of the CDR3 is 14 residues. The germline gives CDR1 SGHVS, CDR2 FNYEAQ. Trimming cost V 5 bases and J 1 base, with 8 bases left between them.

The genes are TRBV28 and TRBJ2-1; 8 positions agree with TRBD1. Trimming took 5 bases from V and 4 from J; bases not matched to a gene: 4. Germline V gene data show CDR1 as MDHEN and CDR2 as SYDVKM. This CDR3 is built from 14 residues. The CDR3 sequence: CASSTRDRYNEQFF. The CDR3, as DNA: TGTGCCAGCAGTACACGGGACAGGTACAATGAGCAGTTCTTC.

This chain joins TRBV15 and TRBJ2-6, with no clear D. This CDR3 spans 14 amino acids. Trimming removed 5 bases from V and 4 bases from J, with 9 bases in between. The germline V gene encodes CDR1 LNHNV and CDR2 YYDKDF (reference sequence). The CDR3 DNA reads as TGTGCCACCAGCGTACGGTCGGGGGCCAACGTCCTGACTTTC. It codes for CATSVRSGANVLTF.

The chain uses TRBV10-3 and TRBJ1-2; tentatively, D is TRBD1 (5 bases). The germline V gene has CDR1 ENHRY and CDR2 SYGVKD. The CDR3 extends over 13 amino acids. V gave up 2 bases and J gave up 2 bases, with 6 bases separating them. CDR3: CAISETGNYGYTF. CDR3 DNA sequence: TGTGCCATCAGTGAGACAGGAAACTATGGCTACACCTTC.

In DNA, the CDR3 is TGTGCCAGCAGCGAGCAGGGTGGACAGCCCCAGCATTTT. Translated, it gives CASSEQGGQPQHF. The gene calls are TRBV7-3 and TRBJ1-5; possibly TRBD1 for D (5 bases). Germline values: CDR1 SGHTA, CDR2 FQGTGA. V lost 5 bases and J lost 7, with 12 bases in between. The CDR3 sequence is 13 residues long.

This clone was seen a single time. The rearrangement links TRBV6-5 to TRBJ2-7, with 10 nucleotides matching TRBD2. Germline-derived CDR1 and CDR2 are MNHEY and SVGAGI. V lost 5 bases, J lost 4 bases, and 5 bases stayed unmatched. The CDR3 loop spans 14 amino acids. In DNA, the CDR3 is TGTGCCAGCAGTCCGCGACTAGCGGGTTACGAGCAGTACTTC. It yields the protein CASSPRLAGYEQYF.

The J gene is TRBJ2-7, the V gene TRBV19, with D tentatively TRBD1 (5 bases). Trimming removed 3 bases from V and 3 bases from J, with 15 bases in between. Germline assignment: CDR1 LNHDA and CDR2 SQIVND (reference sequence). The CDR3 has 15 amino acids. The CDR3 is CASSIAAGKRYEQYF. CDR3 coding DNA: TGTGCCAGTAGTATTGCTGCAGGGAAACGCTACGAGCAGTACTTC.

The chain has TRBV25-1 and TRBJ1-4, with D unclear. This CDR3 spans 15 amino acids. Trimming cost V 3 bases and J 1 base, with 9 bases left between them. Germline-derived CDR1 and CDR2 are MGHDK and SYGVNS. The CDR3 sequence is CASSERGGTNEKLFF. The CDR3 bases are TGTGCCAGCAGTGAGAGAGGTGGAACTAATGAAAAACTGTTTTTT.

The chain couples TRBV6-5 to TRBJ1-1; perhaps TRBD1 as D (6 bases). The germline V and J ends were trimmed by 2 bases and 0 bases, with 13 bases remaining between them. This CDR3 is 16 amino acids long. Germline CDR1 is MNHEY and CDR2 is SVGAGI. The CDR3 nucleotides are TGTGCCAGCAGTTACAGGCCAGGGGATATGAACACTGAAGCTTTCTTT. It encodes CASSYRPGDMNTEAFF.

This clone has just one count. This chain connects TRBV7-6 to TRBJ2-5, with 7 bases fitting TRBD2. Losses at the gene ends were 5 bases for V and 7 bases for J; bases not matched to a gene: 10. The V gene's germline CDR1 is SGHVS and CDR2 FNYEAQ. The CDR3 is made up of 14 amino acids. CDR3 amino acids: CASSKGLTKGTQYF. The CDR3 DNA is TGTGCCAGCAGCAAGGGACTAACAAAAGGGACCCAGTACTTC.

V and J are TRBV18 and TRBJ2-7; 8 bases are shared with TRBD1. The germline V gene has CDR1 KGHSH and CDR2 LQKENI. There are 13 residues in the CDR3. Germline trimming cut 3 bases from V and 6 bases from J; bases unmatched to any gene: 4. The CDR3: CASSPTGVGEQYF. The CDR3 nucleotides read TGTGCCAGCTCACCGACAGGGGTCGGCGAGCAGTACTTC.

This clone has just one count. The chain employs TRBV7-2 and TRBJ1-2; 7 nucleotides line up with TRBD1. The CDR3 loop spans 13 amino acids. J gave up 3 bases and V 5 bases, and 3 bases lay outside the gene matches. CDR1 is SGHTA and CDR2 is FQGNSA in the germline V gene. The CDR3 here is CASSITGDYGYTF. CDR3 in DNA: TGTGCCAGCAGCATAACAGGGGACTATGGCTACACCTTC.

This sequence joins TRBV20-1 and TRBJ2-7; weak D call: TRBD2 (5 bases). Per germline, CDR1 DFQATT and CDR2 SNEGSKA (reference sequence). With 6 bases removed from V and 5 bases from J, the gap between germline ends came to 11 bases. The CDR3 runs 11 residues. CDR3 residues: CSAKRSNEQYF. The DNA of the CDR3 is TGCAGTGCAAAGCGGTCGAACGAGCAGTACTTC.

The V gene is TRBV10-3, the J gene TRBJ2-7, with D maybe TRBD2 (5 bases). This CDR3 region has 13 residues. Trimming took off 3 bases at V and 6 bases at J, with 12 bases between the two ends. In germline, CDR1 is ENHRY, CDR2 SYGVKD. CDR3 DNA: TGTGCCATCAGTGAAGGAGCGGTGGCCGAGCAGTACTTC. Translated: CAISEGAVAEQYF.

CDR3 nucleotides: TGTGCCAGCAGCTTAGGGGAGAGGAGGGATTCACCCCTCCACTTT. Its translation: CASSLGERRDSPLHF. The V call is TRBV7-8, the J call TRBJ1-6; D remains ambiguous. This CDR3 region has 15 residues. The V and J ends lost 1 base and 8 bases respectively, with 12 bases between them. Germline V CDR1 and CDR2: SGHVS, FQNEAQ.

This chain links TRBV6-4 with TRBJ2-1, with 9 bases fitting TRBD2. This CDR3 is built from 14 residues. With V trimmed by 4 bases and J by 7 bases, 5 bases remained unmatched. CDR1 and CDR2 from the germline V gene are MRHNA and SNTAGT. As DNA, the CDR3 is TGTGCCAGCAGTGTGAGCGGGGGGTCAAATGAGCAGTTCTTC. This gives the protein CASSVSGGSNEQFF.